This TCR beta chain was recovered during a study of monozygotic twins with inflammatory bowel disease. Every sample had its cDNA made across eight separate reactions. During cDNA synthesis, UMIs that each contained a 6-nucleotide sample barcode were added by means of template switching. TCRdb reprocessed the 5' RACE reads and keeps a single row for each CDR3 protein, giving no DNA. Recorded for this sample: approximately 400,000 distinct CDR3 sequences. The germline CDR1 and CDR2 sequences are SGHRS and YFSETQ. This CDR3 has 16 residues. Collection of an approximately 2.3 ml blood sample took place per donor. Study results and limitations: People with IBD had fewer clonotypes in common with others than healthy twins did, especially with disease activity.

Details on this clonotype: No antigen is known for it.

The sample taken for sequencing was blood. This TCR derives from a human donor with ulcerative colitis or Crohn's disease, or a healthy co-twin of an affected twin (not recorded which). The chain recombines TRBV5-1 with TRBJ1-2. CDR3 loop: CASSLGPPWDDYGYTF.